This TCR beta chain was recovered during a study of kidney transplant recipient with SARS-CoV-2 infection (dated by TCRdb to the early 2020s). For sequencing, an Illumina MiSeq was employed. Profiling of the peripheral T cell repertoire targeted human TCRbeta genes. The source study handled its data this way. Beta-binomial modelling was used to test for differences in clonotype abundance while accounting for variability over time. Expanded clonotypes were screened against the ImmuneCODE reference database of SARS-CoV-2-associated TCRs and mapped to viral genome regions. Additional repertoire analyses examined TRBV gene usage, CDR3 length, CDR3 amino acid overlap between time points, distributions of clonotype abundance, and Jaccard similarity. TCRdb reprocessing: public reads trimmed at Q25 with fastp, clones called with MiXCR, in-frame beta chains kept. Entries are consolidated by CDR3 protein sequence, retaining the most common genes and DNA. The V and J calls, along with clone size, are taken from TCRdb and not from the paper's own processing. The sample data list roughly 230,000 distinct CDR3 sequences, and 29% of these were observed just once. Clones ranked in the top ten supply 6% to 8.5% of the sample.

The time point label corresponds to: pre-pandemic baseline sample and day 111 after first positive SARS-CoV-2 test. As to this clonotype: The antigen this receptor binds is unknown. No much larger clone exists at a distance of one base, and base qualities are not known.

The sequencing here drew on a blood sample, taken at baseline and between days 110 and 120 from a kidney transplant recipient. The TCR sequence derives from a male patient aged 30 to 40 who had COVID-19 and was a kidney transplant recipient. It is possible that, after a transplant, some T cells come from the graft donor.

The bases read TGCAGTGCCAGACCGGTAGCGGGAAGTGGAGAGACCCAGTACTTC. Its product reads: CSARPVAGSGETQYF. The sequence links TRBV20-1 to TRBJ2-5, with 8 central nucleotides matching TRBD2. According to the germline V gene (reference sequence), CDR1 reads DFQATT and CDR2 reads SNEGSKA. The CDR3 measures 15 amino acids from cysteine to phenylalanine. Just the 45-base CDR3 DNA is kept, in frame starting at base 1. Unmatched junction bases come to 13, with V trimmed by 6 bases and J by 4 bases.